This T cell receptor beta chain was profiled in a study of OX40 agonist ivuxolimab in advanced cancers. Study observations and caveats: Expanded clones were, on average, more numerous in CD8+ T cells than in CD4+.

TCRdb's table, derived via immunoSEQ multiplex PCR, lists solely in-frame clones and lacks some. Altogether about 23,000 clones are present, around 79% being singletons, with the ten largest covering just over 2%. The CDR3 sequence is 14 residues long. Germline CDR1 and CDR2: SGHKS and YYEKEE (reference sequence). Trimming left V 6 bases short and J 6 bases short, with 17 bases between. Enrollment shut out patients with autoimmune disease history or systemic immunosuppression. Turning to this clone: The target antigen is unknown.

This sequence joins TRBV5-5 and TRBJ2-3, with D perhaps given as TRBD1 or TRBD2 (5 bases each). The source was CD4+ or CD8+ T cells sorted from blood, collected in a trial of the OX40 agonist ivuxolimab. The receptor comes from an adult with an advanced solid tumor such as melanoma, head and neck, liver or kidney cancer. The CDR3 is CASTRGPERDTQYF. CDR3 coding DNA: TGTGCCAGCACCCGGGGACCTGAACGCGATACGCAGTATTTT.